These T cell receptor beta chains were read from a single sample in a study of CD8 T cells in ankylosing spondylitis. TCRdb fed the 5' RACE reads into MiXCR, producing one record per CDR3 protein. The sample lists roughly 700,000 distinct CDR3 sequences, around 19% seen once, with over 15% in the top ten. The sequenced material came from blood, either unsorted or a sorted T cell fraction (not recorded which). The receptor set was obtained from a male donor with ankylosing spondylitis. Both conserved end residues are part of each CDR3. The D gene is left open where the match is weak. Not all rows give a size; the values are once, few, many and, for expanded clones, a class.

abundance	d_gene	v_gene	j_gene	CDR3nt	CDR3aa
few	NA	TRBV12-5	TRBJ1-6	TGTGCTAGTGCCCCTTGGGGCTCCTATAATTCACCCCTCCACTTT	CASAPWGSYNSPLHF
NA	NA	TRBV10-2	TRBJ1-1	TGCGCCAGCAGTGGTGGGGCCCAATTCACTGAAGCTTTCTTT	CASSGGAQFTEAFF
few	TRBD2	TRBV18	TRBJ2-1	TGTGCCAGCTCACCTAGCGGGGTGGACAATGAGCAGTTCTTC	CASSPSGVDNEQFF
NA	NA	TRBV14	TRBJ2-1	TGTGCCAGCAGCCAACAATGGGGGCCCAATGAGCAGTTCTTC	CASSQQWGPNEQFF
NA	NA	TRBV6-5	TRBJ2-5	TGTGCCAGCAGTTACTCGTCTCGCGGTCTGGGAGAGACCCAGTACTTC	CASSYSSRGLGETQYF
few	NA	TRBV12-3/TRBV12-4	TRBJ1-1	TGTGCCAGCAGTTTAGCGCCGGCGTACGCTTTCTTT	CASSLAPAYAFF
NA	NA	TRBV20-1	TRBJ1-5	TGCAGTGCTTCCAGGGGACGGGGAAGAAATCAGCCCCAGCATTTT	CSASRGRGRNQPQHF
NA	TRBD1	TRBV5-1	TRBJ2-3	TGCGCCAGCAGCCTGGACAGGGTGTTAGATACGCAGTATTTT	CASSLDRVLDTQYF
NA	TRBD2	TRBV7-8	TRBJ2-3	TGTGCCAGCAGCGGAGGAAGCGGGAGGGGTACAGATACGCAGTATTTT	CASSGGSGRGTDTQYF
NA	TRBD1	TRBV11-2	TRBJ2-7	TGTGCCAGCATCTTAGGGGGTGCAGGACAGGCCTTCTACGAGCAGTACTTC	CASILGGAGQAFYEQYF
NA	NA	TRBV20-1	TRBJ2-4	TGCAGTGCTAGAGAGGGGTCGGGCGGGATAGCCAAAAACATTCAGTACTTC	CSAREGSGGIAKNIQYF
NA	NA	TRBV28	TRBJ1-5	TGTGCCAGCAGTCCCACCGGAGGGCTCTATAGCAATCAGCCCCAGCATTTT	CASSPTGGLYSNQPQHF
few	NA	TRBV5-1	TRBJ2-2	TGCGCCAGCAGCTTGGGGTCTCCCGCGAACACCGGGGAGCTGTTTTTT	CASSLGSPANTGELFF
many	TRBD1	TRBV7-2	TRBJ2-1	TGTGCCAGCAGCTCTCGGGACAGTCGATATGAGCAGTTCTTC	CASSSRDSRYEQFF
NA	NA	TRBV4-2	TRBJ2-1	TGTGCCAGCAGCCAAGTAGGGTACAATGAGCAGTTCTTC	CASSQVGYNEQFF
once	NA	TRBV12-5	TRBJ2-2	TGTGCTAGTGCCCTCCCCGGAGGGGCGGTTACCGGGGAGCTGTTTTTT	CASALPGGAVTGELFF
NA	NA	TRBV12-3/TRBV12-4	TRBJ1-5	TGTGCCAGCAGTACCAGCGCGGGAGGGCCCCAGCATTTT	CASSTSAGGPQHF
NA	NA	TRBV12-3/TRBV12-4	TRBJ1-1	TGTGCCAGCAGCGCCGGACCGGACACTGAAGCTTTCTTT	CASSAGPDTEAFF
few	NA	TRBV6-5	TRBJ1-6	TGTGCCAGCAGTTACGTAGGTTCACCCCTCCACTTT	CASSYVGSPLHF
NA	NA	TRBV11-2	TRBJ2-5	TGTGCCAGCAGATCCCTGCGGACAGAAGAGACCCAGTACTTC	CASRSLRTEETQYF
many	NA	TRBV12-3/TRBV12-4	TRBJ1-1	TGTGCCAGCAGAAGGGGGGGGACTGAAGCTTTCTTT	CASRRGGTEAFF
NA	NA	TRBV6-1	TRBJ2-7	TGTGCCAGCAGGCTTGTACAGGGATTAACCTACGAGCAGTACTTC	CASRLVQGLTYEQYF
few	NA	TRBV5-6	TRBJ2-7	TGTGCCAGCAGCTTAGGGACGGAGAGCTCCTACGAGCAGTACTTC	CASSLGTESSYEQYF
NA	TRBD2	TRBV11-3	TRBJ2-1	TGTGCCAGCAGCGGGGACTACAAAAACAATGAGCAGTTCTTC	CASSGDYKNNEQFF
few	NA	TRBV6-2/TRBV6-3	TRBJ2-1	TGTGCCAGCAGTTATGGGCAGGGTGAGCAGTTCTTC	CASSYGQGEQFF
NA	NA	TRBV4-1	TRBJ2-5	TGCGCCAGCAGTTCTTCTCCAGAGACCCAGTACTTC	CASSSSPETQYF
NA	NA	TRBV12-3/TRBV12-4	TRBJ1-5	TGTGCCAGCAGTTTAATGGGGCGCAATCAGCCCCAGCATTTT	CASSLMGRNQPQHF
many	NA	TRBV11-2	TRBJ2-2	TGTGCCAGCAGCCATCGACCCAACACGGGCGGGGAGCTGTTTTTT	CASSHRPNTGGELFF
NA	NA	TRBV12-3/TRBV12-4	TRBJ1-2	TGTGCCAGCAGCCCCACGGGGGGTGGCTATGGCTACACCTTC	CASSPTGGGYGYTF
few	TRBD2	TRBV27	TRBJ2-3	TGTGCCAGCAGTCCTCAGGCGGGAGGGCCTCGGGGATTAGATACGCAGTATTTT	CASSPQAGGPRGLDTQYF
NA	NA	TRBV7-8	TRBJ2-2	TGTGCCATCAGTGGAGGTCCGAACACCGGGGAGCTGTTTTTT	CAISGGPNTGELFF
many	TRBD1	TRBV12-3/TRBV12-4	TRBJ1-1	TGTGCCACCGGACAGGGGGTGAACACTGAAGCTTTCTTT	CATGQGVNTEAFF
NA	TRBD2	TRBV29-1	TRBJ2-5	TGCAGCGTTGTCCGCACCGGGGGGGAGACCCAGTACTTC	CSVVRTGGETQYF
few	NA	TRBV7-6	TRBJ2-3	TGTGCCAGCAGCTTAAGTTTGGGGGATACGCAGTATTTT	CASSLSLGDTQYF
NA	NA	TRBV11-2	TRBJ1-5	TGTGCCAGCAGCTCGGAGGTTGGGCCCAATCAGCCCCAGCATTTT	CASSSEVGPNQPQHF
few	NA	TRBV4-3	TRBJ2-3	TGCGCCAGCAGCCACTCCGGGATCAGCACAGATACGCAGTATTTT	CASSHSGISTDTQYF
NA	TRBD2	TRBV7-9	TRBJ2-1	TGTGCCAGCAGCTCCTTTCTAGCGGGATCCTACAATGAGCAGTTCTTC	CASSSFLAGSYNEQFF
few	NA	TRBV29-1	TRBJ2-2	TGCAGCGTTGCGCCAGGGGAGTATCCAACCGGGGAGCTGTTTTTT	CSVAPGEYPTGELFF
few	NA	TRBV2	TRBJ1-2	TGTGCCAGCAGTGAAAGAGGTAGATCGGATGGCTACACCTTC	CASSERGRSDGYTF
few	NA	TRBV25-1	TRBJ2-1	TGTGCCAGCAGTCAAACCAAGGGCTCCTACAATGAGCAGTTCTTC	CASSQTKGSYNEQFF
NA	TRBD2	TRBV2	TRBJ2-3	TGTGCCAGCAGTCGACTAGCGGGTCTAACAGATACGCAGTATTTT	CASSRLAGLTDTQYF
NA	NA	TRBV6-1	TRBJ1-4	TGTGCCAGCACCCCAGATGTTTACCTTAATGAAAAACTGTTTTTT	CASTPDVYLNEKLFF
NA	TRBD2	TRBV28	TRBJ2-7	TGTGCCAGCAGCCCCAGGACTAGCGGGAGGCCCCACGAGCAGTACTTC	CASSPRTSGRPHEQYF
NA	NA	TRBV4-1	TRBJ1-5	TGCGCCAGCAGCCAAGATCCGGGTAATCAGCCCCAGCATTTT	CASSQDPGNQPQHF
NA	NA	TRBV5-1	TRBJ2-7	TGCGCCAGCAGCTTGGTTGGAGGCTACTACGAGCAGTACTTC	CASSLVGGYYEQYF
NA	NA	TRBV18	TRBJ1-2	TGTGCCAGCTCACCCCCGTCCCCGTTTTATGGCTACACCTTC	CASSPPSPFYGYTF
few	NA	TRBV5-1	TRBJ2-1	TGCGCCAGTAACCCCGGAGGGGGGACGAACAACAATGAGCAGTTCTTC	CASNPGGGTNNNEQFF
NA	TRBD1	TRBV7-2	TRBJ2-1	TGTGCCAGCAGCTCCCGGGACAGGCTCTACAATGAGCAGTTCTTC	CASSSRDRLYNEQFF
few	NA	TRBV12-3/TRBV12-4	TRBJ2-5	TGTGCCAGCAGTTTGTTGGGAGCGCGGGGTTACGAGACCCAGTACTTC	CASSLLGARGYETQYF
few	TRBD2	TRBV12-3/TRBV12-4	TRBJ2-7	TGTGCCAGCAACTCTCCTTCTAGCGGCTACGAGCAGTACTTC	CASNSPSSGYEQYF
few	NA	TRBV20-1	TRBJ1-6	TGCAGTGCTAGAGATGTCACCGGTACCAGGGATTCACCCCTCCACTTT	CSARDVTGTRDSPLHF
few	TRBD1	TRBV7-9	TRBJ1-2	TGTGCCAGCAGCTCCACCAGATCGGGACAGGTTATTTATGGCTACACCTTC	CASSSTRSGQVIYGYTF
NA	NA	TRBV29-1	TRBJ1-2	TGCAGCGTTCCAGGGCAGGGAGGGATCGATGGCTACACCTTC	CSVPGQGGIDGYTF
few	TRBD1	TRBV5-1	TRBJ1-6	TGCGCCAGCAGCCCGGACAGGCCGGGGGTTTCACCCCTCCACTTT	CASSPDRPGVSPLHF
few	NA	TRBV10-3	TRBJ2-1	TGTGCCATCAGTAGATACCGGGAGTCCTACAATGAGCAGTTCTTC	CAISRYRESYNEQFF
few	NA	TRBV5-1	TRBJ1-3	TGCGCCAGCAGCTTGGATACAGCGAGCTCTGGAAACACCATATATTTT	CASSLDTASSGNTIYF
NA	TRBD1	TRBV29-1	TRBJ1-1	TGCAGCGCCGGACAGGGGAGGAACACTGAAGCTTTCTTT	CSAGQGRNTEAFF
few	NA	TRBV7-2	TRBJ1-2	TGTGCCAGCAGCTTTCAGGGGATCAAGGGCTACACCTTC	CASSFQGIKGYTF
NA	NA	TRBV28	TRBJ1-5	TGTGCCAGCAGTTTCGCGGATCATAATCAGCCCCAGCATTTT	CASSFADHNQPQHF
NA	NA	TRBV5-1	TRBJ2-7	TGCGCCAGCACCTGGGGGCAGGCCTACGAGCAGTACTTC	CASTWGQAYEQYF